This TCR beta chain came from a study of blood T cell repertoires in COVID-19. The junction had 4 bases not matched to a gene; V was cut back by 4 bases and J by 4 bases. Germline V gene data show CDR1 as KGHSH and CDR2 as LQKENI. The CDR3 is 15 amino acids. The method was immunoSEQ multiplex PCR; TCRdb's version includes in-frame clones alone and lacks a portion of them. The table has 130,000 to 150,000 clones, 80% seen once. The TCR originated in a man between 65 and 85 years old who had recovered from COVID-19. Sequencing used peripheral blood. J is TRBJ2-2 and V is TRBV18; 9 bases fit TRBD2. CDR3 in amino acids: CASSQGTSRTGELFF. The CDR3 DNA reads as TGTGCCAGCTCACAAGGGACTAGCCGCACCGGGGAGCTGTTTTTT.